The rows below give T cell receptor beta chains drawn from one sample of a study of CD8 T cells in Susac syndrome. TCRdb reprocessed the immunoSEQ multiplex PCR reads with MiXCR, giving one entry per CDR3 protein. The sample contains about 200,000 distinct CDR3 sequences, more than 85% of which appear only once. The material sequenced was CD8+ T cells from PBMCs. These receptors came from a human donor with multiple sclerosis. Each CDR3 is given with its conserved first and last residue. A D gene is named only where the DNA matches it firmly.

D gene	V gene	J gene	CDR3 protein	CDR3 DNA
TRBD1	TRBV29-1	TRBJ1-4	CSARTGFNEKLFF	TGCAGCGCCCGGACAGGTTTTAATGAAAAACTGTTTTTT
TRBD2	TRBV5-4	TRBJ2-3	CASSLGLAGVSDTQYF	TGTGCCAGCAGCTTGGGACTAGCGGGAGTCTCAGATACGCAGTATTTT
TRBD2	TRBV27	TRBJ2-7	CASSSWSASGSWHEQYF	TGTGCCAGCAGTTCATGGTCGGCTAGCGGGAGCTGGCACGAGCAGTACTTC
.	TRBV5-1	TRBJ1-1	CASSPGRGSGSTEAFF	TGCGCCAGCAGCCCAGGCCGGGGCTCGGGGAGCACTGAAGCTTTCTTT
.	TRBV25-1	TRBJ2-7	CASSVGSGPDEQYF	TGTGCCAGCAGTGTCGGCAGTGGCCCTGACGAGCAGTACTTC
TRBD2	TRBV13	TRBJ2-3	CASSLLRLAGTDTQYF	TGTGCCAGCAGCTTACTCAGACTAGCCGGCACAGATACGCAGTATTTT
TRBD2	TRBV6-5	TRBJ2-3	CASTPGGSRDTQYF	TGTGCCAGTACCCCCGGGGGGTCGAGGGATACGCAGTATTTT
.	TRBV4-2	TRBJ2-1	CASSQDTPVWYNEQFF	TGTGCCAGCAGCCAAGATACCCCCGTGTGGTACAATGAGCAGTTCTTC
.	TRBV9	TRBJ2-7	CASSVDTGESYEQYF	TGTGCCAGCAGCGTAGACACGGGAGAATCCTACGAGCAGTACTTC
.	TRBV25-1	TRBJ2-5	CASTYQGTETQYF	TGTGCCAGCACCTATCAGGGGACAGAGACCCAGTACTTC
.	TRBV3-1	TRBJ1-2	CASSDHLYHGYTF	TGTGCCAGCAGCGACCACCTATACCATGGCTACACCTTC
.	TRBV7-9	TRBJ2-1	CASSPWSGARDEQFF	TGTGCCAGCAGCCCATGGTCGGGGGCGAGGGATGAGCAGTTCTTC
.	TRBV12-3/TRBV12-4	TRBJ2-6	CASSSPQVSGANVLTF	TGTGCCAGCAGTTCACCCCAGGTCTCCGGGGCCAACGTCCTGACTTTC
.	TRBV5-1	TRBJ2-5	CASSLDDWQETQYF	TGCGCCAGCAGCTTGGACGACTGGCAAGAGACCCAGTACTTC
.	TRBV24-1	TRBJ1-2	CATSDPLDGHRIYTF	TGTGCCACCAGTGATCCCCTCGACGGACACCGGATCTACACCTTC
TRBD2	TRBV12-3/TRBV12-4	TRBJ2-1	CASSFRGGRGDEQFF	TGTGCCAGCAGTTTCCGGGGCGGGAGGGGGGATGAGCAGTTCTTC